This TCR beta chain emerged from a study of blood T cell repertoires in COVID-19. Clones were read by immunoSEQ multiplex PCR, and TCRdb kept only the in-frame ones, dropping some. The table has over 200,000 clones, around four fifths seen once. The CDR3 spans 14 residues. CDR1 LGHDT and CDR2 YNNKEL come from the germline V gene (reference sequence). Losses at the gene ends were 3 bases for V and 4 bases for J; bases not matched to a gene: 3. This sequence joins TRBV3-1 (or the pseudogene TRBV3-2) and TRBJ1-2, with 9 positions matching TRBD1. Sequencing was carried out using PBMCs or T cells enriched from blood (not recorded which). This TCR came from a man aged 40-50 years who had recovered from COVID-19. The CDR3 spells CASSHTTGGYGYTF. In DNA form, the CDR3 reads TGTGCCAGCAGCCATACGACAGGGGGCTATGGCTACACCTTC.